Here is one T cell receptor beta chain with its context. The sample is drawn from a study of blood T cell repertoires in COVID-19. Original handling: It was from reference gene primer amplification that nucleated cell counts were estimated. The protocol was immunoSEQ multiplex PCR, while the TCRdb copy is restricted to in-frame clones and leaves out a portion. The DNA gave D and trimming, while V, J and clone size come from that table. The sample has some 220,000 clones; roughly 84% are singletons. The CDR3 totals 13 residues. Trimming removed 5 bases from V and 8 bases from J; junction bases left unmatched: 9. Germline V gives CDR1 SGHRS, CDR2 YFSETQ.

This TCR derives from a woman in her sixties or seventies who had recovered from COVID-19. The material sequenced was peripheral blood. V usage is TRBV5-1 and J usage is TRBJ2-7; 8 bases map to TRBD1. CDR3 protein: CASSPQDREKQYF. The CDR3 bases are TGCGCCAGCAGTCCACAGGACAGGGAAAAGCAGTACTTC.